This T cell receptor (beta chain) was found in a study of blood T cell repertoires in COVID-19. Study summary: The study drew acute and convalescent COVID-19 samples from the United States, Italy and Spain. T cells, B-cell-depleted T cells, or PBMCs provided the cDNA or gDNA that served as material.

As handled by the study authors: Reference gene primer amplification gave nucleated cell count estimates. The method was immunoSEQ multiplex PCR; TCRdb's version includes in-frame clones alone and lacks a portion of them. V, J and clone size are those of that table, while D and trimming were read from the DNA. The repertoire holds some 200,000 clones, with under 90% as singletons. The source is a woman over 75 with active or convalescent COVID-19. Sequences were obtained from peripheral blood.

CDR3 amino acids: CASSPLQGADTIYF. The CDR3 DNA reads TGTGCCAGCTCACCCCTACAGGGGGCGGACACCATATATTTT. The chain recombines TRBV18 with TRBJ1-3, with TRBD1 matching 9 bases. V dropped 3 bases and J dropped 8; count of bases not matched to a gene: 5. Per the germline V gene, CDR1 is KGHSH and CDR2 is LQKENI. The CDR3 consists of 14 residues.